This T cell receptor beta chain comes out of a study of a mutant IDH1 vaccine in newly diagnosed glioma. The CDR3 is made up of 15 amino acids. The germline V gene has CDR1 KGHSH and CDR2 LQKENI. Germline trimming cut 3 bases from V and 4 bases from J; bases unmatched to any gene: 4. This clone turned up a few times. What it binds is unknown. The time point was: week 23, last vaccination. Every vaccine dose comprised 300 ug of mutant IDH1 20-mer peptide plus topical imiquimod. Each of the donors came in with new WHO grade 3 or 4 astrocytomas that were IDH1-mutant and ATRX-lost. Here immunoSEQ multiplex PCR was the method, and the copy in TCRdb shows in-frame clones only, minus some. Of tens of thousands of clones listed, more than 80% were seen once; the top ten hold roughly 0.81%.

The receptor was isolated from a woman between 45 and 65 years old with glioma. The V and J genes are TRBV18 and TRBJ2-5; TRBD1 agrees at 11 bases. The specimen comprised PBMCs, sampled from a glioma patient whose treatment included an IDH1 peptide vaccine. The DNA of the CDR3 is TGTGCCAGCTCACCTCGTGGGACAGGGGGAGAGACCCAGTACTTC. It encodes CASSPRGTGGETQYF. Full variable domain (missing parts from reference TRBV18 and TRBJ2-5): NAGVMQNPRHLVRRRGQEARLRCSPMKGHSHVYWYRQLPEEGLKFMVYLQKENIIDESGMPKERFSAEFPKEGPSILRIQQVVRGDSAAYFCASSPRGTGGETQYFGPGTRLLVL.